Listed below are T cell receptor beta chains from one sample, sequenced in a study of T cell repertoires in cytomegalovirus infection. These receptors have no known antigen. TCRdb fed the reads into MiXCR, producing one record per CDR3 protein. The sample contains under 500,000 distinct CDR3 sequences, roughly 46% of which appear only once. Sequenced material: cultured PBMCs, taken from culture after CMV antigen stimulation. These receptor sequences come from a human donor in good health (CMV status not recorded). Some clones in this sample may be carry-over from other donors' samples. Both conserved end residues are part of each CDR3. Size values are once, few and many counts, or a class for expanded clones, and some rows have none.

clone_size: few; j_call: TRBJ2-1; v_call: TRBV6-2/TRBV6-3; cdr3_aa: CASSIRPGLAGSEQFF
clone_size: -; j_call: TRBJ1-2; v_call: TRBV18; cdr3_aa: CASSPPETGTYGYTF
clone_size: few; j_call: TRBJ2-5; v_call: TRBV20-1; cdr3_aa: CSARDRQSQETQYF
clone_size: -; j_call: TRBJ1-2; v_call: TRBV12-3/TRBV12-4; cdr3_aa: CASSPRGGESGYTF
clone_size: -; j_call: TRBJ2-3; v_call: TRBV18; cdr3_aa: CASSTTGPDTQYF
clone_size: -; j_call: TRBJ1-3; v_call: TRBV19; cdr3_aa: CASSGQLGNTIYF
clone_size: -; j_call: TRBJ1-2; v_call: TRBV5-5; cdr3_aa: CASSLAPGTGVYGYTF
clone_size: -; j_call: TRBJ2-7; v_call: TRBV6-2/TRBV6-3; cdr3_aa: CASRRGQISYEQYF
clone_size: few; j_call: TRBJ2-7; v_call: TRBV7-2; cdr3_aa: CASSFTRSYEQYF
clone_size: -; j_call: TRBJ2-4; v_call: TRBV7-2; cdr3_aa: CASGASPNIQYF
clone_size: -; j_call: TRBJ2-5; v_call: TRBV4-1; cdr3_aa: CASSQDWGGETQYF
clone_size: -; j_call: TRBJ2-7; v_call: TRBV3-1; cdr3_aa: CASSQDQTGGEQYF
clone_size: -; j_call: TRBJ2-1; v_call: TRBV12-3/TRBV12-4; cdr3_aa: CASSFWTSRGYEQFF
clone_size: -; j_call: TRBJ1-1; v_call: TRBV6-5; cdr3_aa: CASSYRKDRVEYTEAFF
clone_size: -; j_call: TRBJ2-7; v_call: TRBV7-6; cdr3_aa: CASSNPGGRYEQYF
clone_size: -; j_call: TRBJ2-5; v_call: TRBV20-1; cdr3_aa: CSARDGGYQETQYF
clone_size: -; j_call: TRBJ1-1; v_call: TRBV6-2/TRBV6-3; cdr3_aa: CASRRQGATEAFF
clone_size: -; j_call: TRBJ2-4; v_call: TRBV11-2; cdr3_aa: CASSPPQAKNIQYF
clone_size: few; j_call: TRBJ1-1; v_call: TRBV7-2; cdr3_aa: CASSLTAKEAFF
clone_size: -; j_call: TRBJ2-7; v_call: TRBV20-1; cdr3_aa: CSARQKGREQYF
clone_size: few; j_call: TRBJ2-1; v_call: TRBV7-2; cdr3_aa: CASSLEEGVQFF
clone_size: -; j_call: TRBJ2-5; v_call: TRBV7-9; cdr3_aa: CASSSSGTRRETQYF
clone_size: -; j_call: TRBJ2-1; v_call: TRBV27; cdr3_aa: CASSFRGEVDEQFF
clone_size: few; j_call: TRBJ2-1; v_call: TRBV7-4; cdr3_aa: CASSLAGGPRPGEQFF
clone_size: few; j_call: TRBJ2-4; v_call: TRBV7-6; cdr3_aa: CASSLGRLDENIQYF
clone_size: -; j_call: TRBJ2-5; v_call: TRBV6-6; cdr3_aa: CASSSGLAGAWGTQYF
clone_size: -; j_call: TRBJ2-2; v_call: TRBV7-6; cdr3_aa: CASSLSPDRPDTGELFF
clone_size: -; j_call: TRBJ1-1; v_call: TRBV6-1; cdr3_aa: CASSHGMDSGDTEAFF
clone_size: -; j_call: TRBJ2-1; v_call: TRBV2; cdr3_aa: CASIPQAGLNNEQFF
clone_size: few; j_call: TRBJ2-7; v_call: TRBV6-2/TRBV6-3; cdr3_aa: CASSRPTHRDRDYEQYF
clone_size: few; j_call: TRBJ2-3; v_call: TRBV7-4; cdr3_aa: CATDRGTDTQYF
clone_size: few; j_call: TRBJ2-5; v_call: TRBV7-8; cdr3_aa: CASSFRPVAGGETQYF
clone_size: few; j_call: TRBJ2-7; v_call: TRBV7-9; cdr3_aa: CASSSRTSGIYEQYF
clone_size: -; j_call: TRBJ2-1; v_call: TRBV6-2/TRBV6-3; cdr3_aa: CASSYSSGANEQFF
clone_size: few; j_call: TRBJ1-5; v_call: TRBV30; cdr3_aa: CAWSAGTLDQPQHF
clone_size: -; j_call: TRBJ2-4; v_call: TRBV18; cdr3_aa: CASSPLARRGNIQYF
clone_size: -; j_call: TRBJ2-3; v_call: TRBV7-9; cdr3_aa: CASSLGFGGGPTDTQYF
clone_size: once; j_call: TRBJ1-1; v_call: TRBV12-3/TRBV12-4; cdr3_aa: CASSLVRRGLLLRLMNTEAFF
clone_size: -; j_call: TRBJ2-2; v_call: TRBV4-2; cdr3_aa: CASSQVRANTGELFF
clone_size: -; j_call: TRBJ2-5; v_call: TRBV18; cdr3_aa: CASSTGYQETQYF
clone_size: -; j_call: TRBJ2-3; v_call: TRBV9; cdr3_aa: CASSVEDHTDTQYF
clone_size: -; j_call: TRBJ2-7; v_call: TRBV28; cdr3_aa: CASSYDRGSVEQYF
clone_size: few; j_call: TRBJ2-1; v_call: TRBV7-2; cdr3_aa: CASSPRVQVDEQFF
clone_size: -; j_call: TRBJ2-1; v_call: TRBV20-1; cdr3_aa: CSAITGDLGDYNEQFF
clone_size: -; j_call: TRBJ1-1; v_call: TRBV12-3/TRBV12-4; cdr3_aa: CASSPGTAVTEAFF
clone_size: few; j_call: TRBJ1-1; v_call: TRBV12-3/TRBV12-4; cdr3_aa: CASSSTGAASNTEAFF
clone_size: -; j_call: TRBJ2-1; v_call: TRBV12-3/TRBV12-4; cdr3_aa: CASSTTSGGSSGEQFF
clone_size: many; j_call: TRBJ2-7; v_call: TRBV12-3/TRBV12-4; cdr3_aa: CASSPGLAGIYEQYF